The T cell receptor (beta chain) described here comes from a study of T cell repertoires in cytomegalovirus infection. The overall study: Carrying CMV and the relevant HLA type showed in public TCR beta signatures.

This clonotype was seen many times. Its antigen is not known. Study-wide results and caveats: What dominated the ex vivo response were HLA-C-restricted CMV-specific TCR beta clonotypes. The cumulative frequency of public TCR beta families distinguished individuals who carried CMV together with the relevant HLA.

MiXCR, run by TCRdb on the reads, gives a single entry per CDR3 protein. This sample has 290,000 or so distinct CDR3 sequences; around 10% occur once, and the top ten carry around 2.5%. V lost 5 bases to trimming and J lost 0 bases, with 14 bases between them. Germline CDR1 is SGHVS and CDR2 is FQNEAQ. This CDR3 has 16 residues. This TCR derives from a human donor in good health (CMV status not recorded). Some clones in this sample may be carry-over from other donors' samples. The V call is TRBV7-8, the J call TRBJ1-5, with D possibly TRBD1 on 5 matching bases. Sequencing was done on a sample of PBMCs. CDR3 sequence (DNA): TGTGCCAGCAGCGGTAACAGGTGGCTTAGCAATCAGCCCCAGCATTTT. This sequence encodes CASSGNRWLSNQPQHF.